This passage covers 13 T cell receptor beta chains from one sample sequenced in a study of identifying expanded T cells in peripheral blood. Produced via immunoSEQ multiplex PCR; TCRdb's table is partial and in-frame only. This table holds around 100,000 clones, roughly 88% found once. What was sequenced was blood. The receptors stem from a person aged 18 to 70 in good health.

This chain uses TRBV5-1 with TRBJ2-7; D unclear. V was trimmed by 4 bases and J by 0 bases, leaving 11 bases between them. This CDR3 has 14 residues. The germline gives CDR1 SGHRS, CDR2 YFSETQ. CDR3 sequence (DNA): TGCGCCAGCAGCACAGCAACAAGCTCCTACGAGCAGTACTTC. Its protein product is CASSTATSSYEQYF. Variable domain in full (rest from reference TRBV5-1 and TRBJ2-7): KAGVTQTPRYLIKTRGQQVTLSCSPISGHRSVSWYQQTPGQGLQFLFEYFSETQRNKGNFPGRFSGRQFSNSRSEMNVSTLELGDSALYLCASSTATSSYEQYFGPGTRLTVT.

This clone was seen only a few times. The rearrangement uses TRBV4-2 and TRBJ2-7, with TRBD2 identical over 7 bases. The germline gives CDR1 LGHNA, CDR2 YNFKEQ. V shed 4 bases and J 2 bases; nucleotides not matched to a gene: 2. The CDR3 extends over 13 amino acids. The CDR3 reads CASSRGTTYEQYF. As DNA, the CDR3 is TGTGCCAGCAGCCGAGGGACTACCTACGAGCAGTACTTC.

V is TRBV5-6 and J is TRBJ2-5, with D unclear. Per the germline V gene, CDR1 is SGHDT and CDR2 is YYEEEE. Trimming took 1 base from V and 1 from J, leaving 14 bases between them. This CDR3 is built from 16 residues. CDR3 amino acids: CASSLLFVASQETQYF. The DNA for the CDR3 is TGTGCCAGCAGCTTGCTGTTCGTAGCTTCCCAAGAGACCCAGTACTTC.

The CDR3 spells CASSKAGPGDTQYF. The CDR3 nucleotides read TGTGCCAGTAGTAAAGCAGGTCCGGGAGATACGCAGTATTTT. V and J are TRBV19 and TRBJ2-3; D remains unclear. The CDR3 sequence is 14 residues long. Germline V gene lookup returns CDR1 LNHDA and CDR2 SQIVND (reference sequence). V was trimmed by 4 bases and J by 5 bases, leaving 13 bases between them.

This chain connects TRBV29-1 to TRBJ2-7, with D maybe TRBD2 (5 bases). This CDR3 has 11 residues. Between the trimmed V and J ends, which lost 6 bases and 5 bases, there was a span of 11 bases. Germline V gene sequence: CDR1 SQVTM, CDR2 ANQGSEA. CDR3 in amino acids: CSVEEVDEQYF. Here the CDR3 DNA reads TGCAGCGTGGAGGAGGTCGACGAGCAGTACTTC.

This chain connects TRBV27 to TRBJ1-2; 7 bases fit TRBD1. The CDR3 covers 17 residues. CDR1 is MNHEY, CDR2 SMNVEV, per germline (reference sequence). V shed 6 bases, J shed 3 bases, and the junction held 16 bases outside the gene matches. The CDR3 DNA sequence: TGTGCCAGCAGCCCAAACCCGGGACAGAAATGGGACTATGGCTACACCTTC. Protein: CASSPNPGQKWDYGYTF.

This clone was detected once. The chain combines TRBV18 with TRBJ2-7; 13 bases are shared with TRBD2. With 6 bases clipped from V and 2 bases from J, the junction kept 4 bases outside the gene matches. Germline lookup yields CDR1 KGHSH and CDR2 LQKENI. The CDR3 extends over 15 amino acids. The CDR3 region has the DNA TGTGCCAGCTCCACGGGACTAGCGGGGACCTACGAGCAGTACTTC. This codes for CASSTGLAGTYEQYF.

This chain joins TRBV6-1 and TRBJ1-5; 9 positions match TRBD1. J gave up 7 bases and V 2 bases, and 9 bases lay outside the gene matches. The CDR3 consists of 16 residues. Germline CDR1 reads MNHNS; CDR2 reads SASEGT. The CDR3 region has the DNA TGTGCCAGCAGTGAAATGGACAGGGGCCAATGGCAGCCCCAGCATTTT. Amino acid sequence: CASSEMDRGQWQPQHF.

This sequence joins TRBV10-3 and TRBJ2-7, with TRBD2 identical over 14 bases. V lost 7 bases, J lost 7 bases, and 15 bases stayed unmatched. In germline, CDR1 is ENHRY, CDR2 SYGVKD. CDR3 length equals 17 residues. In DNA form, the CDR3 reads TGTGCCATCAATAGGGGACTAGCGGGAGCCGACGGGGGGGAGCAGTACTTC. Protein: CAINRGLAGADGGEQYF.

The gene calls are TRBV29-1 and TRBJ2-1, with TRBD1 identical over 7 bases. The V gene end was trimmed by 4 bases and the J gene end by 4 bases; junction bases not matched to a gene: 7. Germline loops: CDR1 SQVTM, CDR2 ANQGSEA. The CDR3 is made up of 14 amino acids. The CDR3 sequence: CSVAPDRSYNEQFF. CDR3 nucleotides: TGCAGCGTTGCCCCGGACAGGTCATACAATGAGCAGTTCTTC.

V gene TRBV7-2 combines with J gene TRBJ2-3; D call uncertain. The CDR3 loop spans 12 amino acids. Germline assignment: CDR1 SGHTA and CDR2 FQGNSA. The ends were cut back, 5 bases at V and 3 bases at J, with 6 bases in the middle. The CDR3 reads CASSEFTDTQYF. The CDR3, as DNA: TGTGCCAGCAGCGAATTTACAGATACGCAGTATTTT.

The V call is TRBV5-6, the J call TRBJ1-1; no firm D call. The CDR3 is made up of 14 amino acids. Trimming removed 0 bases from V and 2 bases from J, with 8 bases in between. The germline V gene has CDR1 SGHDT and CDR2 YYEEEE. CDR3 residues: CASSLGFGNTEAFF. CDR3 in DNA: TGTGCCAGCAGCTTGGGATTCGGAAACACTGAAGCTTTCTTT.

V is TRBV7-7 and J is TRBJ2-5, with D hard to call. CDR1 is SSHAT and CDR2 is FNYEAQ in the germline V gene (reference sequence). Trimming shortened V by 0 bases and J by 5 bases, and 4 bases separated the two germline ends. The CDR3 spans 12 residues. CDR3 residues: CASSLAGETQYF. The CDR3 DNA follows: TGTGCCAGCAGCTTAGCGGGGGAGACCCAGTACTTC.